A single sample gave rise to the 17 T cell receptor beta chains below, sequenced in a study of blood T cell repertoires in COVID-19. Clones were sequenced by immunoSEQ multiplex PCR, and TCRdb holds only the in-frame ones, with some missing. Among about 60,000 clones listed, approximately 86% were seen once. Sequencing was carried out using peripheral blood. Receptor source: a human donor with acute or convalescent COVID-19. The donor label of this sample is uncertain.

V usage is TRBV18 and J usage is TRBJ1-2, with 8 bases aligning to TRBD1. The germline V gene has CDR1 KGHSH and CDR2 LQKENI. This CDR3 spans 15 amino acids. With 4 bases clipped from V and 5 bases from J, the junction kept 9 bases outside the gene matches. The CDR3 DNA sequence: TGTGCCAGCTCACTAGGCAGGGGGCGCAATTATGGCTACACCTTC. Translated: CASSLGRGRNYGYTF.

This chain's CDR3 is CSVLTGARTEAFF. In DNA form, the CDR3 reads TGCAGCGTACTGACAGGGGCGCGGACTGAAGCTTTCTTT. This chain uses TRBV29-1 with TRBJ1-1; 8 bases match TRBD1. With 6 bases clipped from V and 5 bases from J, the junction kept 8 bases outside the gene matches. This CDR3 contains 13 residues. In germline, CDR1 is SQVTM, CDR2 ANQGSEA.

V is TRBV11-2 and J is TRBJ2-7; 9 bases are shared with TRBD2. Germline V gene lookup returns CDR1 SGHAT and CDR2 FQNNGV. The length of the CDR3 is 16 residues. The J segment lost 5 bases and the V segment lost 0 bases, leaving 8 bases of the junction unmatched. The CDR3 is CASSLDLTSGLNEQYF. DNA of the CDR3: TGTGCCAGCAGCTTAGATCTTACTAGCGGGTTGAACGAGCAGTACTTC.

J is TRBJ2-3 and V is TRBV15; 7 nucleotides agree with TRBD2. With 5 bases clipped from V and 2 bases from J, the junction kept 13 bases outside the gene matches. This CDR3 has 17 amino acids. The germline CDR1 and CDR2 sequences are LNHNV and YYDKDF (reference sequence). CDR3 nucleotide sequence: TGTGCCACCAGCTCAAACCCTCGGGACTATCACACAGATACGCAGTATTTT. It codes for CATSSNPRDYHTDTQYF.

The rearrangement joins TRBV19 to TRBJ2-3; TRBD2 aligns across 16 bases. This CDR3 region has 19 residues. The germline gives CDR1 LNHDA, CDR2 SQIVND (reference sequence). After removal of 4 bases from V and 4 bases from J, the junction contained 11 bases not matched to a gene. The CDR3 reads CASSTRGTSGGARADTQYF. DNA for the CDR3: TGTGCCAGTAGTACCCGCGGGACTAGCGGGGGGGCCCGGGCAGATACGCAGTATTTT.

J is TRBJ2-7 and V is TRBV5-1; D is perhaps TRBD2 (5 bases). CDR1 is SGHRS, CDR2 YFSETQ, per germline. V was shortened by 5 bases and J by 6 bases, with 18 bases between the two germline ends. The CDR3 consists of 14 residues. CDR3 coding DNA: TGCGCCAGCAGAGCCGACCCAGGAGGCAGCGAGCAGTACTTC. The encoded protein is CASRADPGGSEQYF.

The genes are TRBV11-2 and TRBJ2-1, with 8 bases fitting TRBD1. Looked up from germline, CDR1 is SGHAT and CDR2 is FQNNGV. The CDR3 is 15 amino acids. Trimming cost V 3 bases and J 5 bases; bases outside gene matches: 6. The CDR3 loop is CASSFRGLVNNEQFF. The CDR3 DNA reads TGTGCCAGCAGCTTCAGGGGGCTGGTAAACAATGAGCAGTTCTTC.

The V and J genes are TRBV5-8 and TRBJ2-7, with D possibly being TRBD1 (6 bases). Trimming took 1 base from V and 1 from J, leaving 9 bases between them. Germline V lookup: CDR1 SGHTS, CDR2 YDEGEE. CDR3 size: 14 residues. The DNA for the CDR3 is TGTGCCAGCAGCTTGCGGACAGAGTCCTACGAGCAGTACGTC. As protein: CASSLRTESYEQYV.

The chain recombines TRBV10-1 with TRBJ2-2; maybe TRBD2 (6 bases). This CDR3 comprises 16 residues. Germline values: CDR1 WNHNN, CDR2 SYGVQD (reference sequence). V was trimmed by 0 bases and J by 0 bases, leaving 8 bases between them. CDR3 sequence reads: CASSESGGANTGELFF. The CDR3 DNA is TGCGCCAGCAGTGAGTCGGGAGGCGCGAACACCGGGGAGCTGTTTTTT.

The gene calls are TRBV7-6 and TRBJ2-3, with TRBD2 identical over 9 bases. There are 16 residues in the CDR3. Germline V gene data show CDR1 as SGHVS and CDR2 as FNYEAQ. Losses at the gene ends were 2 bases for V and 4 bases for J; bases not matched to a gene: 7. CDR3 nucleotide sequence: TGTGCCAGCAGCTTACGAGGCGGGAGGGAGGCAGATACGCAGTATTTT. Amino acids: CASSLRGGREADTQYF.

The V and J genes are TRBV27 and TRBJ2-7; 7 bases are a match to TRBD1. Unmatched junction bases numbered 10, after V lost 5 bases and J lost 6 bases. Germline V CDR1 and CDR2: MNHEY, SMNVEV (reference sequence). CDR3 length: 14 amino acids. This chain's CDR3 is CASSARQGPGEQYV. CDR3 sequence (DNA): TGTGCCAGCAGTGCCCGACAGGGCCCGGGCGAGCAGTACGTC.

This clone was seen just once. The chain combines TRBV28 with TRBJ1-1; D possibly corresponds to TRBD1 (5 bases). V lost 2 bases to trimming and J lost 0 bases, with 10 bases between them. Germline CDR1 is MDHEN and CDR2 is SYDVKM. The CDR3 contains 15 residues. The CDR3 loop is CASSLPQAMNTEAFF. CDR3 nucleotides: TGTGCCAGCAGTTTACCACAGGCTATGAACACTGAAGCTTTCTTT.

The chain uses TRBV29-1 and TRBJ1-2; D unclear. The CDR3 length is 10 residues. Trimming took off 5 bases at V and 7 bases at J, with 8 bases between the two ends. Germline loops: CDR1 SQVTM, CDR2 ANQGSEA. The chain's CDR3 is CSVREVGYTF. DNA for the CDR3: TGCAGCGTTCGGGAGGTTGGCTACACCTTC.

Here the CDR3 reads CASSFARDSSPSYNSPLHF. The CDR3 nucleotides are TGCGCCAGCAGCTTCGCCCGGGACAGTAGTCCCTCCTATAATTCACCCCTCCACTTT. The chain recombines TRBV5-1 with TRBJ1-6; 7 nucleotides align to TRBD1. Germline V CDR1 and CDR2: SGHRS, YFSETQ. This CDR3 spans 19 amino acids. V shed 2 bases and J 0 bases; nucleotides not matched to a gene: 11.

The V gene is TRBV18, the J gene TRBJ2-2; the match to TRBD2 covers 7 bases. J was trimmed by 7 bases and V by 5 bases; bases with no gene match: 7. The CDR3 loop spans 14 amino acids. CDR1 and CDR2 (germline): KGHSH, LQKENI. CDR3 nucleotide sequence: TGTGCCAGCTCAGGCGGGAGAACGGACGGGGAGCTGTTTTTT. Translating it yields CASSGGRTDGELFF.

The chain is built from TRBV6-4 and TRBJ1-1; 9 positions agree with TRBD1. Trimming removed 4 bases from V and 0 bases from J; junction bases left unmatched: 6. The germline CDR1 and CDR2 sequences are MRHNA and SNTAGT. The CDR3 runs 16 residues. CDR3: CASSGGTGTLNTEAFF. CDR3 DNA sequence: TGTGCCAGCAGTGGCGGGACAGGGACCTTGAACACTGAAGCTTTCTTT.

This sequence joins TRBV15 and TRBJ2-1; possibly TRBD2 for D (6 bases). CDR3 length: 17 amino acids. CDR1 and CDR2 (germline): LNHNV, YYDKDF (reference sequence). V was cut by 5 bases and J by 0 bases, with 17 bases left in between. DNA for the CDR3: TGTGCCACCAGCTTGAGCAGGACTACGACCTCCTACAATGAGCAGTTCTTC. This encodes CATSLSRTTTSYNEQFF.